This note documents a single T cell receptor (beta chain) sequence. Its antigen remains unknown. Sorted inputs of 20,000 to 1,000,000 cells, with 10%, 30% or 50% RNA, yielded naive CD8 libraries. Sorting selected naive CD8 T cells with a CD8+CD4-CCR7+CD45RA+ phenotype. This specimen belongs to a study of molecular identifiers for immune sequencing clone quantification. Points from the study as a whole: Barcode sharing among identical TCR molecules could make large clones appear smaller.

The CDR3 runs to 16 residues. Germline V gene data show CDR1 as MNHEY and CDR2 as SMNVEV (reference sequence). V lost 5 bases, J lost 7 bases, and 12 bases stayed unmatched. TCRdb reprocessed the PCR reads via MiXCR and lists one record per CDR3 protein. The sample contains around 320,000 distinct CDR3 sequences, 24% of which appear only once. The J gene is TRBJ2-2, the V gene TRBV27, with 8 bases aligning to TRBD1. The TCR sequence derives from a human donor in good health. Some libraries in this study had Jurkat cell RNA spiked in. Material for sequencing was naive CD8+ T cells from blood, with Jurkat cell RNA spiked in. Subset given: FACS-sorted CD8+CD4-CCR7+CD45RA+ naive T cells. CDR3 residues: CASSAQGAISVGELFF. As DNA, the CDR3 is TGTGCCAGCAGTGCTCAGGGGGCAATTTCGGTCGGGGAGCTGTTTTTT.